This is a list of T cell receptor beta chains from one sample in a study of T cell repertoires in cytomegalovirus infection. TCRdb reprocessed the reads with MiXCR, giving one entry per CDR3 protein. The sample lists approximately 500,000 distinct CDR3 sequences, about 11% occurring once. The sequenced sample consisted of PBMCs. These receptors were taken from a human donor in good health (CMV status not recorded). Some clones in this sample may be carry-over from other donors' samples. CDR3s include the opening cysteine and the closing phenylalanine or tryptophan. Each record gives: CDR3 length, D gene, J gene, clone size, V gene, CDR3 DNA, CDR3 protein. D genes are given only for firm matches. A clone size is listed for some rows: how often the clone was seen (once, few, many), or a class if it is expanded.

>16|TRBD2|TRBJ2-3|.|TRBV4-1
TGCGCCAGCAGCCAAGTCGGGCGGGAGGCCACAGATACGCAGTATTTT
CASSQVGREATDTQYF
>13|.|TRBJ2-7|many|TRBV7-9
TGTGCCAGCAGCTCGGTCACACGTTACGAGCAGTACTTC
CASSSVTRYEQYF
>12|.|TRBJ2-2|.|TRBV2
TGTGCCAGCAGTGAAGGAGTCGGGGAGCTGTTTTTT
CASSEGVGELFF
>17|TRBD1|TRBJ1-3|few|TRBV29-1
TGCAGCGTTTTCTCTGAGGACAGGGGACAGATTGGAAACACCATATATTTT
CSVFSEDRGQIGNTIYF
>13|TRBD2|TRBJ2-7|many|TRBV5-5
TGTGCCAGCAGCTTGTTCTGGGAGGGCGAGCAGTACTTC
CASSLFWEGEQYF
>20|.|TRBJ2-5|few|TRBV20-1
TGCAGTGCTAATAGTGCTAGAGCGTGGGCAGGGGCACAAGGAGGAGAGACCCAGTACTTC
CSANSARAWAGAQGGETQYF
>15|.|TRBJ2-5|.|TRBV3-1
TGTGCCAGCAGCCAAGGGGGAGCCTCACGGGAGACCCAGTACTTC
CASSQGGASRETQYF
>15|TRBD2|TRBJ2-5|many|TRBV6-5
TGTGCCAGCACCAAGACTAGCGGGGGGGCTCAGACCCAGTACTTC
CASTKTSGGAQTQYF
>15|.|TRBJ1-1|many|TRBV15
TGTGCCACCAGCAGAGCGCCCGGGTTGCACACTGAAGCTTTCTTT
CATSRAPGLHTEAFF
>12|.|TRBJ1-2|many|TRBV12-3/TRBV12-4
TGTGCCAGCAGCTTAGGGGGGATTGGCTACACCTTC
CASSLGGIGYTF
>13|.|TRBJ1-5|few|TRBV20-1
TGCAGTGCTAGTGGTGGGCCTCGTCAGCCCCAGCATTTT
CSASGGPRQPQHF
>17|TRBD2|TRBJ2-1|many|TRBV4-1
TGCGCCAGCAGCCGGGGAGGGCTCCGGAGCTCCTACAATGAGCAGTTCTTC
CASSRGGLRSSYNEQFF
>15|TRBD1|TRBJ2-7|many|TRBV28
TGTGCCAGCAGTTCCTCGAAGCAGGGGGTGAACGAGCAGTACTTC
CASSSSKQGVNEQYF
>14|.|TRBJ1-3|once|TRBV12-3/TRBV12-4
TGTGCCAGCAGTTTGTCCCCCTCTGGAAACACCATATATTTT
CASSLSPSGNTIYF
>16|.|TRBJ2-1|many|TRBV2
TGTGCCAGCAGGGAGGGGCGGGGGCTAGCGGCCAATGAGCAGTTCTTC
CASREGRGLAANEQFF
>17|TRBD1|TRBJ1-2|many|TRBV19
TGTGCCAGTAGCTCCGGGACAGGGGCTGCCGTTAACTATGGCTACACCTTC
CASSSGTGAAVNYGYTF
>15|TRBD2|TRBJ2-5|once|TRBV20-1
TGCAGTCAGGAGAGGGCTAGCGGGGGACAAGAGACCCAGTACTTC
CSQERASGGQETQYF
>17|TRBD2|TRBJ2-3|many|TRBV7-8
TGTGCCAGCAGCTTAAGGGTGGGGTGGCGGGAGAAAGATACGCAGTATTTT
CASSLRVGWREKDTQYF
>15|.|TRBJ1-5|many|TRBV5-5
TGTGCCAGCAGCCGGTGGGGAAATAGCAATCAGCCCCAGCATTTT
CASSRWGNSNQPQHF
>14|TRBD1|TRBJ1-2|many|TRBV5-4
TGTGCCAGCAGCCTAGGACAGGGAGGCTATGGCTACACCTTC
CASSLGQGGYGYTF
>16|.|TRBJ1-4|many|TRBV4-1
TGCGCCAGCAGCCAGAAGGCGGCCTCCCCTAATGAAAAACTGTTTTTT
CASSQKAASPNEKLFF
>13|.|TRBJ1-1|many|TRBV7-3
TGTGCCAGCAGCTTAACTGGGGTCACTGAAGCTTTCTTT
CASSLTGVTEAFF
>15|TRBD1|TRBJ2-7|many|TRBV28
TGTGCCAGCATCCGCGACAGGGGGTTTGCCTACGAGCAGTACTTC
CASIRDRGFAYEQYF
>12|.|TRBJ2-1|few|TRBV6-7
TGTGCCAGCAGCCGGGATGAAACGATGGAGTTCTTC
CASSRDETMEFF
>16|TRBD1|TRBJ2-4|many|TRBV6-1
TGTGCCAGCAGTGAAGAGAGGGGGCGCCCGGGGAACATTCAGTACTTC
CASSEERGRPGNIQYF
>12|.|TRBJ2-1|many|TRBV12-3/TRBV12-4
TGTGCCAGCAGTTTAGGGTCGCAGAGACAGTTCTTC
CASSLGSQRQFF
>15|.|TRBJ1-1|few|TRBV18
TGTGCCAGCTCATCAAACCCGACGGGAAACACTGAAGCTTTCTTT
CASSSNPTGNTEAFF
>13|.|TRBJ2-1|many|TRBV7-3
TGTGCCAGCAGCCAAGGGTCCTACAATGAGCAGTTCTTC
CASSQGSYNEQFF
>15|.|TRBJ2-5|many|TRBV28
TGTGCCACGGGAGGTGCAGGGGAAGGTGAAGAGACCCAGTACTTC
CATGGAGEGEETQYF
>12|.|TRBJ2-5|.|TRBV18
TGTGCCAGCTCACCACGGGTCGAGACCCAGTACTTC
CASSPRVETQYF
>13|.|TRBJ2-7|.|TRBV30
TGTGCCTTGCTGTTGGGGGGTTCCTACGAGCAGTACTTC
CALLLGGSYEQYF
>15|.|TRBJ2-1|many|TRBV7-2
TGTGCCAGCAGCTCGGGACCGAGCTCCTACAATGAGCAGTTCTTC
CASSSGPSSYNEQFF
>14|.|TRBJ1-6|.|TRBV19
TGTGCCAGTAGTGAGATGGGGGCGTTTTCACCCCTCCACTTT
CASSEMGAFSPLHF
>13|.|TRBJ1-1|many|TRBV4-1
TGCGCCAGCAGCCAAAATTGGCTGGCTGAAGCTTTCTTT
CASSQNWLAEAFF
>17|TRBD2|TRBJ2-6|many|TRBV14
TGTGCCAGCAGCCAAGATCGCGGGGGCTCTGGGGCCAACGTCCTGACTTTC
CASSQDRGGSGANVLTF
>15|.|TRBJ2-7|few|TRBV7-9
TGTGCCAGCAGCTTGAGAAACCAGGCAGCCTACGAGCAGTACTTC
CASSLRNQAAYEQYF
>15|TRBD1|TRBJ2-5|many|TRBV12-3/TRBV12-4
TGTGCCAGCAGGGATCCGGGACAGGTCGTAGGAACCCAGTACTTC
CASRDPGQVVGTQYF
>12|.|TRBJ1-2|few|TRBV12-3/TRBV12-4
TGTGCCAGCAGGGGGGACACCTATGGCTACACCTTC
CASRGDTYGYTF
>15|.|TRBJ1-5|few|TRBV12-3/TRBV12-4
TGTGCCAGCAGTCCCCCGGGGACGTTAAATCAGCCCCAGCATTTT
CASSPPGTLNQPQHF
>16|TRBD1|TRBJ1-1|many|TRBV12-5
TGTGCTAGTGGTTTGGTAATGGGACAGGGAAAGACTGAAGCTTTCTTT
CASGLVMGQGKTEAFF
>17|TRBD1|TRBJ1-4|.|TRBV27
TGTGCCAGCAGTTCTTTCGGACAGGGGAAATTTGATGAAAAACTGTTTTTT
CASSSFGQGKFDEKLFF
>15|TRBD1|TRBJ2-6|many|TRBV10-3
TGTGCCATCAGTGTGGACAGGGCTGGGGCCAACGTCCTGACTTTC
CAISVDRAGANVLTF
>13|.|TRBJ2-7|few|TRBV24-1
TGTGCCACCAGTGACAGGACTGCCTACGAGCAGTACTTC
CATSDRTAYEQYF
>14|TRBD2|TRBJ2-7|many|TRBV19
TGTGCCAGTAGTATGGGGGGGAATGGATACGAGCAGTACTTC
CASSMGGNGYEQYF
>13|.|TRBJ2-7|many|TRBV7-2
TGTGCCAGCAGCCCTCGACAGGCTTACGAGCAGTACTTC
CASSPRQAYEQYF